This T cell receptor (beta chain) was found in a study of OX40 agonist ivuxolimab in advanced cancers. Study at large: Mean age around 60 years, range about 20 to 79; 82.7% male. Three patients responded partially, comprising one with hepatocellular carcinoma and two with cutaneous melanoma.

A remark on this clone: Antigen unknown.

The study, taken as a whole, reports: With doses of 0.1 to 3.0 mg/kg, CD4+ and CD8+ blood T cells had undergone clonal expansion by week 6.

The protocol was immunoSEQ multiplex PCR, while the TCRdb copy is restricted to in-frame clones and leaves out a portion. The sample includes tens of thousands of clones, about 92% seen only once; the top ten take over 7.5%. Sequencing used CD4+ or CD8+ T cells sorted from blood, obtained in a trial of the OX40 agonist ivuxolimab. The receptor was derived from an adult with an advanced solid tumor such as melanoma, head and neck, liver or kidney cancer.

This chain's CDR3 is CASSPSEFEKLFF. For the CDR3, the DNA is TGTGCCAGCAGCCCTAGTGAGTTTGAAAAACTGTTTTTT. V usage is TRBV9 and J usage is TRBJ1-4; D not resolved. This CDR3 is built from 13 residues. The V end was cut by 4 bases, the J end by 7 bases, with 11 bases between. Germline CDR1 reads SGDLS; CDR2 reads YYNGEE. Combining the CDR3 with reference TRBV9 and TRBJ1-4 gives the whole variable domain DSGVTQTPKHLITATGQRVTLRCSPRSGDLSVYWYQQSLDQGLQFLIQYYNGEERAKGNILERFSAQQFPDLHSELNLSSLELGDSALYFCASSPSEFEKLFFGSGTQLSVL.